This T cell receptor beta chain was retrieved from a study of monozygotic twins with inflammatory bowel disease. Each UMI, carrying a 6-nucleotide sample barcode, came from template switching. TCRdb reprocessed the 5' RACE reads, with one entry per CDR3 protein and no DNA. The sample holds about 41,000 distinct CDR3 sequences. The CDR3 is 11 residues long. The germline gives CDR1 MNHNS, CDR2 SASEGT. Collection of a 2.5 ml blood sample took place per donor. J is TRBJ1-1 and V is TRBV6-1; TCRdb reports TRBD1, a call that lacks DNA to check it against. This receptor was identified in a human donor with ulcerative colitis or Crohn's disease, or a healthy co-twin of an affected twin (not recorded which). Input material: blood. Here the CDR3 reads CASTRTQRAFF.